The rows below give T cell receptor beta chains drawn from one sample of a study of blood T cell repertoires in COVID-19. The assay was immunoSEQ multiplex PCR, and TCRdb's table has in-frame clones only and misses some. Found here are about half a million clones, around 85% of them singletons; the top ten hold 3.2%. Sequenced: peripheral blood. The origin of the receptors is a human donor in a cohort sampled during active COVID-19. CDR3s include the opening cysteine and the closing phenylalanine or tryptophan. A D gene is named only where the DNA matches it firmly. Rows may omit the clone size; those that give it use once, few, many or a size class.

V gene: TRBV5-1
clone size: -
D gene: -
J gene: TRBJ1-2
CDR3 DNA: TGCGCCAGCAGCTTGACACCGACTAACTATGGCTACACCTTC
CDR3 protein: CASSLTPTNYGYTF

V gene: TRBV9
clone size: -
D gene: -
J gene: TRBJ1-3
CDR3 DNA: TGTGCCAGCAGCGACAAACAAGGACTTATCTCTGGAAACACCATATATTTT
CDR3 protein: CASSDKQGLISGNTIYF

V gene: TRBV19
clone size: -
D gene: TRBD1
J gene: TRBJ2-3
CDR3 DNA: TGTGCCAGTAGTGCGCCCCGGGACAGGGGTTCAGATACGCAGTATTTT
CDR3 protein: CASSAPRDRGSDTQYF

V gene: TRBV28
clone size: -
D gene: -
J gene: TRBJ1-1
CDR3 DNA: TGTGCCAGCAGGTCCTGGGGGAGGGGGAACACTGAAGCTTTCTTT
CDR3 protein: CASRSWGRGNTEAFF

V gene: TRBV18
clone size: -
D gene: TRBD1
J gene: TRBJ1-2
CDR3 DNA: TGTGCCAGCTCAGTTCTGCCCGACAGGGAGAGCTATGGCTACACCTTC
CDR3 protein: CASSVLPDRESYGYTF

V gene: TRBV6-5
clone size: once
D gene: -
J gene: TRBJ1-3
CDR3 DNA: TGTGCCAGCAGTTACTCTGTTCGAGAACCTGGAAACACCATATATTTT
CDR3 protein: CASSYSVREPGNTIYF

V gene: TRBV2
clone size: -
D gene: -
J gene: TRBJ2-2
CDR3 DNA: TGTGCCAGCATGAGCTACTCGAACACCGGGGAGCTGTTTTTT
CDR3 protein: CASMSYSNTGELFF

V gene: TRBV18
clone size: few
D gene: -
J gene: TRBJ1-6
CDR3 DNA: TGTGCCAGCTCGCCGCGACAGGCCGATAATTCACCCCTCCACTTT
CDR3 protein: CASSPRQADNSPLHF

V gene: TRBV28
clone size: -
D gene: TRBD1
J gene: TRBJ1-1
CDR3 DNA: TGTGCCAGCAGTTTTAGGGACAGGGGGCCAACGAACACTGAAGCTTTCTTT
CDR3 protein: CASSFRDRGPTNTEAFF

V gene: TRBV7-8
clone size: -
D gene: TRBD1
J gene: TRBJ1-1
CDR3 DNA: TGTGCCAGCAGCTTAGCGTCGACAGGGAAGGCTGAAGCTTTCTTT
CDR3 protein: CASSLASTGKAEAFF

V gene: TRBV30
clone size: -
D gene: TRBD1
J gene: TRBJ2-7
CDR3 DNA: TGTGCCTGGAGTACAGGGGGGACCTACGAGCAGTACTTC
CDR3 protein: CAWSTGGTYEQYF

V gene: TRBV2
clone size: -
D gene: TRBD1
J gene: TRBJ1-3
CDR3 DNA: TGTGCCAGCCAGTTGGACAGGGGCTCTGGAAACACCATATATTTT
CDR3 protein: CASQLDRGSGNTIYF

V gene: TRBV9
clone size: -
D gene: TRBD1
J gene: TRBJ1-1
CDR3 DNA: TGTGCCAGCAGCGTTGAAGGGGGCGCGGGCAACACTGAAGCTTTCTTT
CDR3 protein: CASSVEGGAGNTEAFF

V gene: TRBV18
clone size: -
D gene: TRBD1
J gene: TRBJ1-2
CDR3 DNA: TGTGCCAGCTCACCATCGGGACAGGGGGCAAATGGCTACACCTTC
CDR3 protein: CASSPSGQGANGYTF

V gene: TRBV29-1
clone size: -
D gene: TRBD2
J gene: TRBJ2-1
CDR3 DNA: TGCAGCCTCCGAGGGGCGGGAGGTGGGCATGGTGAGCAGTTCTTC
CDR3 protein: CSLRGAGGGHGEQFF

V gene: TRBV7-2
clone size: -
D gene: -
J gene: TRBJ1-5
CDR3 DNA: TGTGCCAGCAGCGTGGCAGGGGTGGGGCAGCCCCAGCATTTT
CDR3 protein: CASSVAGVGQPQHF

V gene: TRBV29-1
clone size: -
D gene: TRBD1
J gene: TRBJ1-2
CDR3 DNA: TGCAGCGTTGAAGGACAGGGGGCCTACACCTTC
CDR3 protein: CSVEGQGAYTF

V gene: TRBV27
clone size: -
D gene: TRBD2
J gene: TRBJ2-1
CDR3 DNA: TGTGCCAGCAGTTTGGACGAACCTAGCGGGAGAGGGTACAATGAGCAGTTCTTC
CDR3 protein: CASSLDEPSGRGYNEQFF

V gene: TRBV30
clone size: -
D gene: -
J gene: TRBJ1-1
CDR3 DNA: TGTGCCCAGGGGTCGAACACTGAAGCTTTCTTT
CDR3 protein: CAQGSNTEAFF

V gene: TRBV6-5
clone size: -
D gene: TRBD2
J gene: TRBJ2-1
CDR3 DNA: TGTGCCAGCAGTCCTCAACTAGCGGGCTACAATGAGCAGTTCTTC
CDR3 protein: CASSPQLAGYNEQFF

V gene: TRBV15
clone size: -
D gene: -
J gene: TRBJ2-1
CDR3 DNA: TGTGCCACCAGCAGAGAGAGTCCCGGGAATTACAATGAGCAGTTCTTC
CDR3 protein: CATSRESPGNYNEQFF

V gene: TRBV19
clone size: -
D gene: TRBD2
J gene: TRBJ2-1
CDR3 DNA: TGTGCCAGTAGTGCACGCTACTCCGGGCTAGGACTAGCGGGTTACAATGAGCAGTTCTTC
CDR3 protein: CASSARYSGLGLAGYNEQFF

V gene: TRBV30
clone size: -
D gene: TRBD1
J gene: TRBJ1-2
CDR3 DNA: TGTGCCTGGAGTGTAGAAGGACAGGGTAATGGCTACACCTTC
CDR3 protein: CAWSVEGQGNGYTF

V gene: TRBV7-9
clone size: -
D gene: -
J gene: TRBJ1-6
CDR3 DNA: TGTGCCAGCAGCGGCAATTCACCCCTCCACTTT
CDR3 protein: CASSGNSPLHF